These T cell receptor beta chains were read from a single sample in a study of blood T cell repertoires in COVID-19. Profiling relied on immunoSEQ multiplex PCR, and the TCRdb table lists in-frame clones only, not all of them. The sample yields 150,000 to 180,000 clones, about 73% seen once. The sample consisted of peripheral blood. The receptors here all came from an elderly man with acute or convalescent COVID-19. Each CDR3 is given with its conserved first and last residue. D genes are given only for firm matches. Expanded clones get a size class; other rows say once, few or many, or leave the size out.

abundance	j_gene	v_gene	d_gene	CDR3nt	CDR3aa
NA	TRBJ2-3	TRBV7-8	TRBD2	TGTGCCAGCAGCTCTCAGAGGACTAGCGGGGGGGCCACAGATACGCAGTATTTT	CASSSQRTSGGATDTQYF
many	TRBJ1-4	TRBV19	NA	TGTGCCAGTAGTAATGATGGCGGATCAGGGGCCGGTAATGAAAAACTGTTTTTT	CASSNDGGSGAGNEKLFF
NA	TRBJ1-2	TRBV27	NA	TGTGCCAGCAGTAAAGACAGTGTCTATGGCTACACCTTC	CASSKDSVYGYTF
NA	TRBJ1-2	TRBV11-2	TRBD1	TGTGCCAGCAGGGAACCCGGGACAGGGGAGACTTATGGCTACACCTTC	CASREPGTGETYGYTF
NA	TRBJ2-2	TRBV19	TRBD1	TGTGCCAGTAGTATGGGGACAGGGGTCGGGGAGCTGTTTTTT	CASSMGTGVGELFF
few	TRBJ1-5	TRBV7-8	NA	TGTGCCAGCAGCCCCACAGGGAGCCGTTATCAGCCCCAGCATTTT	CASSPTGSRYQPQHF
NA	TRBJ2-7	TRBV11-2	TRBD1	TGTGCCAGCAGCTTCGGGACAGGGGGCTCCTACGAGCAGTACTTC	CASSFGTGGSYEQYF
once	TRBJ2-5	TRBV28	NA	TGTGCCAGCAACCGGGGGGCCAACCAAGAGACCCAGTACTTC	CASNRGANQETQYF
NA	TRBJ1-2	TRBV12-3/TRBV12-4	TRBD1	TGTGCCAGCAGTTTAAGCAGGGGGAATGGCTACACCTTC	CASSLSRGNGYTF
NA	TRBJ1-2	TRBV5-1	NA	TGCGCCAGCAGCTTAGGGACTATAGGTGGCTACACCTTC	CASSLGTIGGYTF
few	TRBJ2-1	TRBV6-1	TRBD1	TGTGCCAGCAGTGATTTACAGGGGTCATACTCCTACAATGAGCAGTTCTTC	CASSDLQGSYSYNEQFF
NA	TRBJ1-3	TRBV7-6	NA	TGTGCCAGCAGCTTAAGACAGGCAATCTCTGGAAACACCATATATTTT	CASSLRQAISGNTIYF
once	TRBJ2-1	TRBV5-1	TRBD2	TGCGCCAGCAGCTTGAGTGGCGGGGGGGACAATGAGCAGTTCTTC	CASSLSGGGDNEQFF
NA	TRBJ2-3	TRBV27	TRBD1	TGTGCCAGCAGTTTCTGGGGACAGGGGTCAGATACGCAGTATTTT	CASSFWGQGSDTQYF
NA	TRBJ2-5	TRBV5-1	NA	TGCGCCAGCAGCCCCCGTTGGAGGAGCCAAGAGACCCAGTACTTC	CASSPRWRSQETQYF
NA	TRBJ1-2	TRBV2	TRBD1	TGTGCCAGCAGAGGGGACAGCTATGGCTACACCTTC	CASRGDSYGYTF
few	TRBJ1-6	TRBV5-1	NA	TGCGCCAGCAGCCCCTTCGGGCCACAGGGTGTGGATAATTCACCCCTCCACTTT	CASSPFGPQGVDNSPLHF
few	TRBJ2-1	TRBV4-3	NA	TGCGCCAGCAGCCCTTACAGGGACAATGAGCAGTTCTTC	CASSPYRDNEQFF
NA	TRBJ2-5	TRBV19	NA	TGTGCCAGTAGTATGAACCGGCAAGAGACCCAGTACTTC	CASSMNRQETQYF
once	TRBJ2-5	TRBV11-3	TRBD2	TGTGCCAGCAGACCGACTAGCGGGGGGCAAGAGACCCAGTACTTC	CASRPTSGGQETQYF
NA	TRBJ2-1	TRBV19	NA	TGTGCCAGTGGTGGCTGGGCCTCCTACAATGAGCAGTTCTTC	CASGGWASYNEQFF
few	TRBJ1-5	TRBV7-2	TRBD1	TGTGCCAGCAGCCGGGGGACAGGGCTTCAGCCCCAGCATTTT	CASSRGTGLQPQHF
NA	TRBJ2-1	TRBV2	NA	TGTGCCAGCAGTGACCCTTACTACAATGAGCAGTTCTTC	CASSDPYYNEQFF
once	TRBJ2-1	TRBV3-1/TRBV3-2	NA	TGTGCCAGCAGCCAAGACCGGGGTCTCTACAATGAGCAGTTCTTC	CASSQDRGLYNEQFF
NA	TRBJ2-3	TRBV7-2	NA	TGTGCCAGCAGCTCTCCTAGCGTCGTTACGCAGTATTTT	CASSSPSVVTQYF
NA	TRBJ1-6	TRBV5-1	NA	TGCGCCAGCAGCGCGGACGGGGATTCACCCCTCCACTTT	CASSADGDSPLHF
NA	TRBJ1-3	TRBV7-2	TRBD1	TGTGCCAGCAGCGGGGGGACAGGGTTTGGAAACACCATATATTTT	CASSGGTGFGNTIYF
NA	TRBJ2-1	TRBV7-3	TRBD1	TGTGCCAGCAGCCCCCGACAGGGCTACAATGAGCAGTTCTTC	CASSPRQGYNEQFF
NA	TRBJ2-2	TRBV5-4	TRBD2	TGTGCCAGCAGCGACCCCGAAGCGGGGGCGGGGACCGGGGAGCTGTTTTTT	CASSDPEAGAGTGELFF
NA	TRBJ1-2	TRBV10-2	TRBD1	TGCGCCAGCAGGAGTAGGGGGCCCTATGGCTACACCTTC	CASRSRGPYGYTF
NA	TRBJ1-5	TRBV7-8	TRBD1	TGTGCCAGCAGCTCACAGGGGGCCAATCAGCCCCAGCATTTT	CASSSQGANQPQHF
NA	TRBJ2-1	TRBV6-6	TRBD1	TGTGCCAGCTCCGAGACAGGGGCCTACAATGAGCAGTTCTTC	CASSETGAYNEQFF
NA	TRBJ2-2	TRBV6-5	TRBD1	TGTGCCAGCAGTTGGACAGGGGCGGTCGGGGAGCTGTTTTTT	CASSWTGAVGELFF
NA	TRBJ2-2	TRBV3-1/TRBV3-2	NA	TGTGCCAGCAGGAAGAGGGAGACCGGGGAGCTGTTTTTT	CASRKRETGELFF
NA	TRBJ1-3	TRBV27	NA	TGTGCCAGCAGTTCGACCTGGACTTCTAGAGACGCTGGAAACACCATATATTTT	CASSSTWTSRDAGNTIYF
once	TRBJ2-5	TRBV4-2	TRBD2	TGTGCCAGCAGCCAAGATCTAGCGGAAGGCCAAGAGACCCAGTACTTC	CASSQDLAEGQETQYF
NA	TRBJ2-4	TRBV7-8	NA	TGTGCCAGCAGTTCTACTGGACTTGGCGGGGGCCCCTTCGCCAAAAACATTCAGTACTTC	CASSSTGLGGGPFAKNIQYF
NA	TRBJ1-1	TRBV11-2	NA	TGTGCCAGCAGCCGACAACCAATGAACACTGAAGCTTTCTTT	CASSRQPMNTEAFF
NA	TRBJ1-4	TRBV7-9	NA	TGTGCCAGCAGCTTCGCCCTGAGGGAAAAACTGTTTTTT	CASSFALREKLFF
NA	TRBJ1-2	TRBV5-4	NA	TGTGCCAGCAGCTCAACAGGGAACTATGGCTACACCTTC	CASSSTGNYGYTF
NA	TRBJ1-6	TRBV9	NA	TGTGCCAGCAGCGTCGAGAGCTCCTATAATTCACCCCTCCACTTT	CASSVESSYNSPLHF
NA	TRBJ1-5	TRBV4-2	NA	TGTGCCAGCAGCCAAGATATGCGGGGTGTGGGCAATCAGCCCCAGCATTTT	CASSQDMRGVGNQPQHF
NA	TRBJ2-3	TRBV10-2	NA	TGCGCCAGCAGGGACACTAGCACAGATACGCAGTATTTT	CASRDTSTDTQYF
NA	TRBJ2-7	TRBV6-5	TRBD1	TGTGCCAGCAGGCACCGGGGACAGGGGGGCTACGAGCAGTACTTC	CASRHRGQGGYEQYF
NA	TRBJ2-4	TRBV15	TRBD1	TGTGCCACCGCAGGGCAGGGGGACATTCAGTACTTC	CATAGQGDIQYF
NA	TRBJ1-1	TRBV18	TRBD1	TGTGCCAGCTCGCGCGGGACAGGGGGATTTGCGAACACTGAAGCTTTCTTT	CASSRGTGGFANTEAFF
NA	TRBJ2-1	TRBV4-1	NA	TGCGCCAGCAGCCAGACTACAGGGATCTACCATGAGCAGTTCTTC	CASSQTTGIYHEQFF
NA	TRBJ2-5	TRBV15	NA	TGTGCCACCAGCACACTCGTTGAAGAGACCCAGTACTTC	CATSTLVEETQYF
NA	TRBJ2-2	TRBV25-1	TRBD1	TGTGCCAGCAGTGACCCGGGACAGGGGACCGGGGAGCTGTTTTTT	CASSDPGQGTGELFF
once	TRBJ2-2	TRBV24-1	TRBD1	TGTGCCACCAGTGAATCCGGGACAGATGTGCGGGAGCTGTTTTTT	CATSESGTDVRELFF
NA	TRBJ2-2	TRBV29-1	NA	TGCAGCGTAGACACCACGGGGACAAGGGCCGGGGAGCTGTTTTTT	CSVDTTGTRAGELFF
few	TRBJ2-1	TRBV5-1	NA	TGCGCCAGCAGCAAAGAGCCTTTTAGCTCCTACAATGAGCAGTTCTTC	CASSKEPFSSYNEQFF
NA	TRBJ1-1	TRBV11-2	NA	TGTGCCAGCAGCTTAGGGACAAACCTGATGACCACTGAAGCTTTCTTT	CASSLGTNLMTTEAFF